This T cell receptor beta chain was retrieved from a study of shared clonotypes between healthy human individuals. Study as a whole: CD4 naive and CD4 memory each took three plates per donor, while CD8 naive took two and CD8 memory one.

Every subset had its genomic DNA shared out evenly among several immunoSEQ plates. Sequencing used immunoSEQ multiplex PCR; TCRdb keeps in-frame clones, though not all of them. Counted here are around 2,000,000 clones, 95% occurring once; the ten biggest clones make up 0.13%. Looked up from germline, CDR1 is MGHRA and CDR2 is YSYEKL. The CDR3 extends over 14 amino acids. The ends lost 6 bases at V and 12 bases at J; junction bases unmatched: 13. V is TRBV4-1 and J is TRBJ1-4, with TRBD1 matching 7 bases. The receptor was isolated from a man aged 18 to 29 in good health. The sequenced sample consisted of naive CD4+ T cells sorted from blood. Regarding subset: CD45RA+ positively selected. DNA for the CDR3: TGCGCCAGCAGTCGATTTCCAGGGGGGGCGGAACTGTTTTTT. Translating it yields CASSRFPGGAELFF.